A single count supports the clone carrying this T cell receptor beta chain. Its antigen is currently unknown. The sample is drawn from a study of cytomegalovirus exposure and HLA in healthy donors. Study-wide points: Within an earlier analysis, most TCR beta V segments proved productive either about 87% or about 30% of the time. The presence/absence work took it that sequencing depth was about the same across donors. CMV serostatus was the only recorded immune exposure for donors.

The PCR ran on 60 Vbeta and 13 Jbeta primers. Assay used: immunoSEQ multiplex PCR; TCRdb lists only in-frame clones, some missing. The repertoire holds under 150,000 clones, with roughly four fifths as singletons. The CDR3 loop spans 15 amino acids. V lost 3 bases, J lost 1 base, and 5 bases stayed unmatched. CDR1 and CDR2 (germline): MNHNS, SASEGT. Each donor was nominally healthy when sampled (though unrecorded immune exposures were likely). The receptor was derived from a woman between 50 and 59 years old in good health and CMV-seropositive. The chain couples TRBV6-1 to TRBJ1-1; 7 bases fit TRBD1. The sequenced sample consisted of PBMCs. CDR3 sequence: CASSDIAGGNTEAFF. The CDR3 nucleotides are TGTGCCAGCAGTGACATCGCAGGGGGGAACACTGAAGCTTTCTTT.